This TCR beta chain derives from a study of T cell repertoires in cytomegalovirus infection. Background on the study: Alongside well-studied HLA-B-restricted CMV epitopes, recently identified HLA-C-restricted CMV epitopes were also used. Matching HLA type, along with CMV infection, was indicated by public TCR beta signatures. Whole-study findings and limits: The cumulative frequency of public TCR beta families distinguished individuals who carried CMV together with the relevant HLA. There were HLA-C-restricted CMV-specific TCR beta clonotypes dominating the ex vivo response.

Trimming stripped 6 bases from V and 10 bases from J, with 13 bases between. In germline, CDR1 is SGHAT, CDR2 FQNNGV. There are 12 residues in the CDR3. The sample holds many counts of this clonotype. The antigen remains unidentified. MiXCR was run by TCRdb on the reads, yielding one entry per CDR3 protein. Of approximately 270,000 distinct CDR3 sequences in the sample, around 20% are singletons; the top ten hold approximately 19%. Here the sequenced sample was cultured PBMCs, taken from culture after CMV antigen stimulation. The sequence came from a human donor in good health (CMV status not recorded). Some clones in this sample may be carry-over from other donors' samples. This rearrangement joins TRBV11-2 to TRBJ2-4; no clear D. The CDR3 region is CASRDSLGIQYF. Written as DNA, the CDR3 is TGTGCCAGCAGAGACTCCCTCGGGATTCAGTACTTC.